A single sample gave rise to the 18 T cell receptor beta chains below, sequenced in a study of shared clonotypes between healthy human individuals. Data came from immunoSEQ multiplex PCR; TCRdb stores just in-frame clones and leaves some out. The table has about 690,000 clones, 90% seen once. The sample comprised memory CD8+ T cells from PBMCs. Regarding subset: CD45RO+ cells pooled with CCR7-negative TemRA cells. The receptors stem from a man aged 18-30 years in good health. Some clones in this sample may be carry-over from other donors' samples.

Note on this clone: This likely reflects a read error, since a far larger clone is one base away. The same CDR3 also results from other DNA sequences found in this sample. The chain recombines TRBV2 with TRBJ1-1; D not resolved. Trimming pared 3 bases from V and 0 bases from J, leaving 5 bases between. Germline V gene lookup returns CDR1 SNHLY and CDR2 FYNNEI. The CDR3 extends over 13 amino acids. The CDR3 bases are TGTGCCAGCAGTGACAGGTTGAACACTGAAGCTTTCTTT. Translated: CASSDRLNTEAFF.

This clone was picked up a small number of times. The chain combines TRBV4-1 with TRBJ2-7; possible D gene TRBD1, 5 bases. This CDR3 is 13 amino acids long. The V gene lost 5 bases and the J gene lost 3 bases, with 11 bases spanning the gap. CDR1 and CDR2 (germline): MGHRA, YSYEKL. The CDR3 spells CASSYDSSYEQYF. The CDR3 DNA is TGCGCCAGCAGCTATGACAGTAGCTACGAGCAGTACTTC.

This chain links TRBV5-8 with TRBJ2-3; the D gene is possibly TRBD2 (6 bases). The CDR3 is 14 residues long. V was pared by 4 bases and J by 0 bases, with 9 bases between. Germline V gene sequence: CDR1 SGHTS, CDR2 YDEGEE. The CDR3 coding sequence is TGTGCCAGCAGCCGGAGGGGAAGCACAGATACGCAGTATTTT. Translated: CASSRRGSTDTQYF. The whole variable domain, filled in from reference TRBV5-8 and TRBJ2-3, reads EAGVTQSPTHLIKTRGQQATLRCSPISGHTSVYWYQQALGLGLQFLLWYDEGEERNRGNFPPRFSGRQFPNYSSELNVNALELEDSALYLCASSRRGSTDTQYFGPGTRLTVL.

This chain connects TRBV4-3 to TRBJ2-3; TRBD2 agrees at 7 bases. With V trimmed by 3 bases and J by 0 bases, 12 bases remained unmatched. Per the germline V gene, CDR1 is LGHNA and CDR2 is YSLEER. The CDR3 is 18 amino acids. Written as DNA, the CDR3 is TGCGCCAGCAGCCAGGATCTCGGGAGGCGTCAAAGCACAGATACGCAGTATTTT. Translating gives CASSQDLGRRQSTDTQYF.

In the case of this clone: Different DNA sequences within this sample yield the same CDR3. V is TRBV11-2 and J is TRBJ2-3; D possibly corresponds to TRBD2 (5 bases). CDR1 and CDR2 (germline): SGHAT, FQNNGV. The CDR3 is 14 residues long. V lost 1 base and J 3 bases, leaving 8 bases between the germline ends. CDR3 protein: CASSLGGSTDTQYF. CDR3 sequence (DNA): TGTGCCAGCAGCTTAGGTGGGAGTACAGATACGCAGTATTTT.

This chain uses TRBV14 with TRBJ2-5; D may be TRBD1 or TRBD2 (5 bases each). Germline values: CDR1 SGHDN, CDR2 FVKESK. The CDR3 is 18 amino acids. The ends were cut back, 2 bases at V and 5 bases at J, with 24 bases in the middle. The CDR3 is CASSQLPGRAPSAETQYF. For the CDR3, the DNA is TGTGCCAGCAGCCAACTCCCGGGACGGGCCCCGTCGGCGGAGACCCAGTACTTC.

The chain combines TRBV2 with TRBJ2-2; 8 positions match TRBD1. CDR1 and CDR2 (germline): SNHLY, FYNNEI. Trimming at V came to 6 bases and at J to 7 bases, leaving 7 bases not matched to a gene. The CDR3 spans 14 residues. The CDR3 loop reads CASRADRVDGELFF. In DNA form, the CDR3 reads TGTGCCAGCAGAGCGGACAGGGTGGACGGGGAGCTGTTTTTT.

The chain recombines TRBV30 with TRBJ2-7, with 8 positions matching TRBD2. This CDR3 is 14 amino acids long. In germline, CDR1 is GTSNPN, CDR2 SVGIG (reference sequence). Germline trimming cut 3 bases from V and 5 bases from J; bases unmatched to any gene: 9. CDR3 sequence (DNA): TGTGCCTGGAGGGGGGAGCGGGAGAGCGACGAGCAGTACTTC. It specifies CAWRGERESDEQYF.

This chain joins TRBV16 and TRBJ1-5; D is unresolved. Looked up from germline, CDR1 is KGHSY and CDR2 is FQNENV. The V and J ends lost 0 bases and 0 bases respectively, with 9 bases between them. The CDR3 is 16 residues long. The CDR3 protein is CASSQSRSYSNQPQHF. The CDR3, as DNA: TGTGCCAGCAGCCAATCTAGGAGCTATAGCAATCAGCCCCAGCATTTT.

The CDR3 here is CASSLNLRQYF. In DNA form, the CDR3 reads TGTGCCAGCAGCTTAAATCTTCGGCAGTATTTT. The chain has TRBV27 and TRBJ2-3; D is unclear. Germline CDR1 and CDR2: MNHEY and SMNVEV (reference sequence). V was clipped by 6 bases and J by 11 bases, with 12 bases between them. The CDR3 is 11 residues long.

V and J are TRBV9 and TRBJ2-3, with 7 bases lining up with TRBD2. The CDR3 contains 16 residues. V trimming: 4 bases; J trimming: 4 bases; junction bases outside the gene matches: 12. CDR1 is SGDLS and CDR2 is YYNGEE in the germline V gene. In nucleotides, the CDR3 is TGTGCCAGCAGCTTCGAACCGGGGGGATTGGCAGATACGCAGTATTTT. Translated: CASSFEPGGLADTQYF. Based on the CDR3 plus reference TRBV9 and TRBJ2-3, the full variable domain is DSGVTQTPKHLITATGQRVTLRCSPRSGDLSVYWYQQSLDQGLQFLIQYYNGEERAKGNILERFSAQQFPDLHSELNLSSLELGDSALYFCASSFEPGGLADTQYFGPGTRLTVL.

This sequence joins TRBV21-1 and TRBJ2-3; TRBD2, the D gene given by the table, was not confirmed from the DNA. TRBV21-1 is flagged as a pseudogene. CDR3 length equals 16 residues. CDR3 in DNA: TGTGCCAGCAGCCCGAGTTTACTAGCCGACACAGATACGCAGTATTTT. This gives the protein CASSPSLLADTDTQYF.

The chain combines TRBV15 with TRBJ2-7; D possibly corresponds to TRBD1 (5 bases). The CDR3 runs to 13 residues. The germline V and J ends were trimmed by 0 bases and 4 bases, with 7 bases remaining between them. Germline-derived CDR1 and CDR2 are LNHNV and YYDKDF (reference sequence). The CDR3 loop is CATSRDRVYEQYF. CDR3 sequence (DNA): TGTGCCACCAGCAGAGACAGGGTTTACGAGCAGTACTTC.

The CDR3 nucleotides read TGCGCCAGCAGCTTCTTCCTAGGGACGGGTAATGAGCAGTTCTTC. This codes for CASSFFLGTGNEQFF. This chain joins TRBV5-1 and TRBJ2-1, with D tentatively TRBD1 or TRBD2 (5 bases each). The CDR3 extends over 15 amino acids. Germline CDR1 reads SGHRS; CDR2 reads YFSETQ. Trimming stripped 2 bases from V and 7 bases from J, with 16 bases between. The full variable domain, its missing parts supplied by reference TRBV5-1 and TRBJ2-1, is KAGVTQTPRYLIKTRGQQVTLSCSPISGHRSVSWYQQTPGQGLQFLFEYFSETQRNKGNFPGRFSGRQFSNSRSEMNVSTLELGDSALYLCASSFFLGTGNEQFFGPGTRLTVL.

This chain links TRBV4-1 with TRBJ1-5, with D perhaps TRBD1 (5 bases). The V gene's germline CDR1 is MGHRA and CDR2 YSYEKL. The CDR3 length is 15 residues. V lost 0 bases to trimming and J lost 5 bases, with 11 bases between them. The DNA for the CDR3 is TGCGCCAGCAGCCAAGATCCAGGGTCCTATCAGCCCCAGCATTTT. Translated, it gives CASSQDPGSYQPQHF.

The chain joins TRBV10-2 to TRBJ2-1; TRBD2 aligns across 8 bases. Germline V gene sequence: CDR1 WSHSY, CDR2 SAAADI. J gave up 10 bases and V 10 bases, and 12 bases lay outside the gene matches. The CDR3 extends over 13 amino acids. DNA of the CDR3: TGCGCCACCCCGGGGGGAGTAGCGGGGGAGCAGTTCTTC. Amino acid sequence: CATPGGVAGEQFF.

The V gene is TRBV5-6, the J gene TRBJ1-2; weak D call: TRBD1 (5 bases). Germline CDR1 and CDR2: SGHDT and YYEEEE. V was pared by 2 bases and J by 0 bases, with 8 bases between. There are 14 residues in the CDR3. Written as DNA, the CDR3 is TGTGCCAGCAGCTTAGGGGTTTCTAACTATGGCTACACCTTC. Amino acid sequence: CASSLGVSNYGYTF.

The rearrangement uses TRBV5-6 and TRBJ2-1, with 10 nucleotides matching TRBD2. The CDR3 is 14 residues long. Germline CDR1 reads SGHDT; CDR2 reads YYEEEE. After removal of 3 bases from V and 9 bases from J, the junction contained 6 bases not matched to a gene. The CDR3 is CASSSLAGAFEQFF. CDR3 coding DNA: TGTGCCAGCAGCTCCCTAGCGGGAGCTTTTGAGCAGTTCTTC.